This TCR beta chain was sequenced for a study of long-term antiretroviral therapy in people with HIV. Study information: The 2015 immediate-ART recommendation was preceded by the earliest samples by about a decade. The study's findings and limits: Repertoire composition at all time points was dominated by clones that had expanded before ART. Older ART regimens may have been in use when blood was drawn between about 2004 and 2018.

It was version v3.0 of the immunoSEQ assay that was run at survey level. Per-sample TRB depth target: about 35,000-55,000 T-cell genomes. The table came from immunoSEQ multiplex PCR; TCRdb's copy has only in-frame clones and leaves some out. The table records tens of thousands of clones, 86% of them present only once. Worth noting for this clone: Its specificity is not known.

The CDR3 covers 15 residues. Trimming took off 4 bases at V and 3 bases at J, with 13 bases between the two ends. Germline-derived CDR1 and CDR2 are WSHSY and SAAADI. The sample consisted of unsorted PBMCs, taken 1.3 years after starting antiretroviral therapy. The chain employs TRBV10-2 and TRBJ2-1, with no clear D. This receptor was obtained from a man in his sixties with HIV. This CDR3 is CASSGLGPDYNEQFF. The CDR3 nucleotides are TGCGCCAGCAGTGGTTTGGGCCCAGACTACAATGAGCAGTTCTTC.